The rows below give T cell receptor beta chains drawn from one sample of a study of CD8 T cells in Susac syndrome. TCRdb analysed the immunoSEQ multiplex PCR reads with MiXCR anew, one entry per CDR3 protein. The top ten hold around 0.12% of the sample, which has about 140,000 distinct CDR3 sequences, 90% to 95% seen once. Material: CD4+ T cells from PBMCs. These receptors all stem from a human donor with multiple sclerosis. Each CDR3 is given with its conserved first and last residue. Fields, in order: V gene, D gene, J gene, CDR3 protein, CDR3 DNA. A D gene is named only where the DNA matches it firmly.

v_call: TRBV12-3/TRBV12-4
d_call: -
j_call: TRBJ2-2
cdr3_aa: CASSLKLIGELFF
cdr3_nt: TGTGCCAGCAGTCTTAAACTCATCGGGGAGCTGTTTTTT

v_call: TRBV6-1
d_call: -
j_call: TRBJ1-5
cdr3_aa: CASSEAGNRKQPQHF
cdr3_nt: TGTGCCAGCAGTGAAGCGGGGAACAGGAAGCAGCCCCAGCATTTT

v_call: TRBV20-1
d_call: TRBD1
j_call: TRBJ1-6
cdr3_aa: CSATRAEGAGPPLHF
cdr3_nt: TGCAGTGCTACAAGAGCAGAGGGGGCCGGGCCACCCCTCCACTTT

v_call: TRBV28
d_call: -
j_call: TRBJ1-5
cdr3_aa: CASSFFGGQPQHF
cdr3_nt: TGTGCCAGCAGTTTTTTTGGTGGTCAGCCCCAGCATTTT

v_call: TRBV15
d_call: TRBD1
j_call: TRBJ2-3
cdr3_aa: CATSRAPTGAPDTQYF
cdr3_nt: TGTGCCACCAGCAGAGCGCCGACAGGGGCTCCAGATACGCAGTATTTT

v_call: TRBV5-1
d_call: -
j_call: TRBJ1-5
cdr3_aa: CASSRGQGQPQHF
cdr3_nt: TGCGCCAGCAGCCGGGGTCAGGGTCAGCCCCAGCATTTT

v_call: TRBV29-1
d_call: TRBD1
j_call: TRBJ1-1
cdr3_aa: CSGTGGTEAFF
cdr3_nt: TGCAGCGGGACAGGGGGCACTGAAGCTTTCTTT

v_call: TRBV3-1
d_call: -
j_call: TRBJ2-7
cdr3_aa: CASSQDMGLSSYEQYF
cdr3_nt: TGTGCCAGCAGCCAAGATATGGGACTGAGCTCCTACGAGCAGTACTTC

v_call: TRBV29-1
d_call: TRBD1
j_call: TRBJ1-2
cdr3_aa: CSVEDRGDRRGYTF
cdr3_nt: TGCAGCGTTGAAGATAGAGGGGACAGGCGAGGCTACACCTTC

v_call: TRBV6-4
d_call: TRBD2
j_call: TRBJ2-5
cdr3_aa: CASSESSGQTQYF
cdr3_nt: TGTGCCAGCAGTGAGTCTAGCGGGCAGACCCAGTACTTC

v_call: TRBV29-1
d_call: -
j_call: TRBJ1-4
cdr3_aa: CSASKGGGSGEKLFF
cdr3_nt: TGCAGCGCCAGCAAGGGGGGCGGATCTGGTGAAAAACTGTTTTTT